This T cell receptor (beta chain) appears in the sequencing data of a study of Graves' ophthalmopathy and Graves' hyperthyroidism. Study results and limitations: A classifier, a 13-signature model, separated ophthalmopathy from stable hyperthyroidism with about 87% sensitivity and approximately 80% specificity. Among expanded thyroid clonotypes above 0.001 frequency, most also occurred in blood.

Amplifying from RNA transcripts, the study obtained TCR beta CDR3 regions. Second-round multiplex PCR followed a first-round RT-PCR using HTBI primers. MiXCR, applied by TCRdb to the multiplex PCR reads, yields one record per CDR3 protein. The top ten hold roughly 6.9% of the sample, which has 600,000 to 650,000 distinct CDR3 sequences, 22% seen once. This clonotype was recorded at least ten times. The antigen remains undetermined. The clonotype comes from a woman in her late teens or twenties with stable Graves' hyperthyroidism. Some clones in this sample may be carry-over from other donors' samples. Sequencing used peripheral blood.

Here the CDR3 reads CASGEGGYEQYF. The CDR3 region has the DNA TGTGCCAGCGGGGAGGGGGGCTACGAGCAGTACTTC. The rearrangement joins TRBV6-1 to TRBJ2-7; the D gene is possibly TRBD2 (7 bases). The V gene's germline CDR1 is MNHNS and CDR2 SASEGT. The germline V and J ends were trimmed by 8 bases and 3 bases, with 11 bases remaining between them. The CDR3 has 12 amino acids.